The 5 T cell receptor beta chains below were found in one sample sequenced in a study of T cell repertoires in ileal Crohn's disease. The data were produced by immunoSEQ multiplex PCR, yet TCRdb's version contains in-frame clones alone and is incomplete. In the table there are around 15,000 clones, approximately 60% of which are singletons. The material sequenced was ileal tissue. Receptors were obtained from an adult with Crohn's disease.

This rearrangement joins TRBV5-4 to TRBJ2-7; weak D call: TRBD2 (5 bases). Trimming took 4 bases from V and 4 from J, leaving 6 bases between them. The CDR3 runs 11 residues. CDR1 and CDR2 from the germline V gene are SGHNT and YYREEE (reference sequence). This CDR3 is CASSRGYEQYF. As DNA, the CDR3 is TGTGCCAGCAGCCGAGGGTACGAGCAGTACTTC.

V and J are TRBV28 and TRBJ1-2; 12 bases map to TRBD1. Germline-derived CDR1 and CDR2 are MDHEN and SYDVKM. Germline trimming cut 2 bases from V and 7 bases from J; bases unmatched to any gene: 5. The CDR3 has 15 residues. CDR3 sequence (DNA): TGTGCCAGCAGTTTACCGGGACAGGGGGCGTCTGGCTACACCTTC. It translates to CASSLPGQGASGYTF.

This clone came up a few times. The CDR3 loop is CSVRGTGEQYF. CDR3 coding DNA: TGCAGCGTCCGAGGGACAGGCGAGCAGTACTTC. The V call is TRBV29-1, the J call TRBJ2-7; the match to TRBD1 covers 8 bases. The CDR3 length is 11 residues. From germline, CDR1 is SQVTM and CDR2 ANQGSEA. The trim removed 6 bases at V and 6 bases at J, leaving 4 bases unmatched.

The chain has TRBV4-2 and TRBJ2-6; 10 nucleotides line up with TRBD1. This CDR3 has 17 amino acids. Trimming took 4 bases from V and 0 from J; bases not matched to a gene: 3. CDR1 is LGHNA and CDR2 is YNFKEQ in the germline V gene. DNA for the CDR3: TGTGCCAGCAGCCGGGGACAGGGGAGCTCTGGGGCCAACGTCCTGACTTTC. Translation gives CASSRGQGSSGANVLTF.

The chain links TRBV7-9 to TRBJ2-1, with 12 bases fitting TRBD2. The V gene's germline CDR1 is SEHNR and CDR2 FQNEAQ (reference sequence). Trimming at V came to 2 bases and at J to 7 bases, leaving 0 bases not matched to a gene. The CDR3 length is 14 residues. The CDR3, as DNA: TGTGCCAGCAGCTTACTAGCGGGAGGGAATGAGCAGTTCTTC. Protein product: CASSLLAGGNEQFF.